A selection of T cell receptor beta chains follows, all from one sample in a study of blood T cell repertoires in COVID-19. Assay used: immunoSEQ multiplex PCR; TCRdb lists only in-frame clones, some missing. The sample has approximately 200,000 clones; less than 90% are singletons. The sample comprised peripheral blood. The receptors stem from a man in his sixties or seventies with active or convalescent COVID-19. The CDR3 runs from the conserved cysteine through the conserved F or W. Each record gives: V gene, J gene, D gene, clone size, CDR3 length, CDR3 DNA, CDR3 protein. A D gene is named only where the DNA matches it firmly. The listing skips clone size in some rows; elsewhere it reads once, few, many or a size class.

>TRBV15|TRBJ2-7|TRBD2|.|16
TGTGCCACCAGCAGTTTTGGTCTAGCGGGGAGCTACGAGCAGTACTTC
CATSSFGLAGSYEQYF
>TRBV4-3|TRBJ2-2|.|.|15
TGCGCCAGCAGCCAAGTAGGGGCGGTAACCGGGGAGCTGTTTTTT
CASSQVGAVTGELFF
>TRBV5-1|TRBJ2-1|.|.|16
TGCGCCAGCGCGGTCGGGCTCCCGGGGTCCTACAATGAGCAGTTCTTC
CASAVGLPGSYNEQFF
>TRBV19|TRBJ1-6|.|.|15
TGTGCCAGTAGTATCTTTAGTGGAGTTAATTCACCCCTCCACTTT
CASSIFSGVNSPLHF
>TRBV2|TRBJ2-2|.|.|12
TGTGCCAGCAGCCGGAACACCGGGGAGCTGTTTTTT
CASSRNTGELFF
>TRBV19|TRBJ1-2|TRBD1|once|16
TGTGCCAGTAGTATTGACTCCGGGACAGGGTCCTATGGCTACACCTTC
CASSIDSGTGSYGYTF
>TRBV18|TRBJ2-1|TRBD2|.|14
TGTGCCAGCTCAGCGGGAGGAACCACGGATGAGCAGTTCTTC
CASSAGGTTDEQFF
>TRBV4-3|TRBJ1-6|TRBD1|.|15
TGCGCCAGCAGCCAAGAGGACAGGGTGGAATCACCCCTCCACTTT
CASSQEDRVESPLHF
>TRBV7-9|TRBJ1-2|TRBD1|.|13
TGTGCCAGCAGCGATTACAGGGGGGATGGCTACACCTTC
CASSDYRGDGYTF
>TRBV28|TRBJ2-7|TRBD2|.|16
TGTGCCAGCAGCCCTTTTTATAGCGGGAGGGCCCCTGAGCAGTACTTC
CASSPFYSGRAPEQYF
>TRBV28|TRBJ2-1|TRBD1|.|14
TGTGCCAGCAGTTTGACAGGGGAGCGCAATGAGCAGTTCTTC
CASSLTGERNEQFF
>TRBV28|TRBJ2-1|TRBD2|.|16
TGTGCCAGCAGTCCCTCGGGGGGGGCCCTAGACAATGAGCAGTTCTTC
CASSPSGGALDNEQFF
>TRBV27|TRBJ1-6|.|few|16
TGTGCCAGCAGTGCGGAATTGAGCTCCTATAATTCACCCCTCCACTTT
CASSAELSSYNSPLHF
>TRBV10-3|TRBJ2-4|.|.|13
TGTGCCACCGGGCCGGGGGTTGAAAACATTCAGTACTTC
CATGPGVENIQYF
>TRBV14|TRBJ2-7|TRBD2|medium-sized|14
TGTGCCAGCAGCCCCACGGGAGGGCCGTACGAGCAGTACTTC
CASSPTGGPYEQYF
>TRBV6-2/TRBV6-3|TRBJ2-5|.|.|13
TGTGCCAGCAGCCCCGACAACCAAGAGACCCAGTACTTC
CASSPDNQETQYF
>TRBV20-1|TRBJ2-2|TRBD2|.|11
TGCAGTGCTCATAGCGGGAGGGAGCTGTTTTTT
CSAHSGRELFF
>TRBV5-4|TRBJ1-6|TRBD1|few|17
TGTGCCAGCAGCTTATTCGGGACAGGGTCTGTTAATTCACCCCTCCACTTT
CASSLFGTGSVNSPLHF
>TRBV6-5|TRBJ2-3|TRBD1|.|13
TGTGCCAGCAGCGGACAGGGCACAGATACGCAGTATTTT
CASSGQGTDTQYF
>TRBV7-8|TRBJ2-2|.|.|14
TGTGCCAGCAGCTCGGGACTCCACACCGGGGAGCTGTTTTTT
CASSSGLHTGELFF
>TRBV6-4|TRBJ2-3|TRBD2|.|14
TGTGCCAGCAAAGAACTAGCGGGGGCAGATACGCAGTATTTT
CASKELAGADTQYF
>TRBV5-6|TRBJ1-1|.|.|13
TGTGCCAGCAGCCACCAGGGGAACACTGAAGCTTTCTTT
CASSHQGNTEAFF
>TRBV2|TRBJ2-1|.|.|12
TGTGCCAGCACCCGGGACTACAATGAGCAGTTCTTC
CASTRDYNEQFF
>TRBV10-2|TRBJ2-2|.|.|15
TGCGCCAGCCTACCGGACAGACTGAACACCGGGGAGCTGTTTTTT
CASLPDRLNTGELFF
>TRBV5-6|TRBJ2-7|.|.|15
TGTGCCAGCAGCTTGGAGGGTCTGAGGGAAAGCGAGCAGTACTTC
CASSLEGLRESEQYF
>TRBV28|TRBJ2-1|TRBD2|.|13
TGTGCCAGCAGCTCCGGGGGGGTCATCAAGCAGTTCTTC
CASSSGGVIKQFF
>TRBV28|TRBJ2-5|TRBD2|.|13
TGTGCCAGCAGTTTGAGCGGGAGGGAGACCCAGTACTTC
CASSLSGRETQYF
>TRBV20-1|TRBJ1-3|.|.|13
TGCAGTGCTAGTCCAGGGACTGGAAACACCATATATTTT
CSASPGTGNTIYF
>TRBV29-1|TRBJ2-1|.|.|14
TGCAGCGGCGGCCTTCGCGGCTCCTACAATGAGCAGTTCTTC
CSGGLRGSYNEQFF
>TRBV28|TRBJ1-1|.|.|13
TGTGCCAGCGGCCGACTGGGGAACACTGAAGCTTTCTTT
CASGRLGNTEAFF
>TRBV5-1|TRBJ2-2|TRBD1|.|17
TGCGCCAGCAGCCTTCCTGCCGGGACAGGGCTAACCGGGGAGCTGTTTTTT
CASSLPAGTGLTGELFF
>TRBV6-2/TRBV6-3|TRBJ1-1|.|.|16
TGTGCCAGCAGTTACGTCAGCGGGCAGGTACACACTGAAGCTTTCTTT
CASSYVSGQVHTEAFF
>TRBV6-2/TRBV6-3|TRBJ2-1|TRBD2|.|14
TGTGCCAGCAGTTCCGCGGGAGGCCTGAGCGGGCAGTTCTTC
CASSSAGGLSGQFF
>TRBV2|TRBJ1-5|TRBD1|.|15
TGTGCCAGCAGCACCCGGGACAGACTTAATCAGCCCCAGCATTTT
CASSTRDRLNQPQHF
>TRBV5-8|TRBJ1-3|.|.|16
TGTGCCAGCAGCCCCCTACAGACAGGTCTTGGAAACACCATATATTTT
CASSPLQTGLGNTIYF
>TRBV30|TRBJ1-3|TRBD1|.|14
TGTGCCGGGGGACAGGGACAGTGGGGAAACACCATATATTTT
CAGGQGQWGNTIYF
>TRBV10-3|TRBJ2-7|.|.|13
TGTGCCATAACGGACGGGGGCTCCTACGAGCAGTACTTC
CAITDGGSYEQYF
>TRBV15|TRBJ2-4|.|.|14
TGTGCCACCAGCAGAGTATCGGGTGCAAACATTCAGTACTTC
CATSRVSGANIQYF
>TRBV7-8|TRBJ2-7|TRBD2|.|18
TGTGCCAGCAGCTTAGTCCCTAGCGGGAGTGCAGGGACCTACGAGCAGTACTTC
CASSLVPSGSAGTYEQYF
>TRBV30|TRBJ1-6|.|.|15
TGTGCCTGGCAACCCCAACGGGGCTATAATTCACCCCTCCACTTT
CAWQPQRGYNSPLHF
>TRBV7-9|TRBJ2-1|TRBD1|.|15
TGTGCCAGCAGCTTAGCGACAGGGGTTCTCAATGAGCAGTTCTTC
CASSLATGVLNEQFF
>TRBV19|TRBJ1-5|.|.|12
TGTGCCAGTAGCTTTCCTAATCAGCCCCAGCATTTT
CASSFPNQPQHF
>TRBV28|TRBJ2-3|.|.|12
TGTGCCAGCGAAATCAACGGGGATACGCAGTATTTT
CASEINGDTQYF
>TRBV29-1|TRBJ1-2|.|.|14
TGCAGCGTTGGGTTTGGGGCCCCCAGGGTTGGCTACACCTTC
CSVGFGAPRVGYTF
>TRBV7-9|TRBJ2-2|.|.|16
TGTGCCAGCAGCTCCGATTGGCGGTCTTTGACCGGGGAGCTGTTTTTT
CASSSDWRSLTGELFF